Presented here are 21 T cell receptor beta chains from one specimen sequenced in a study of Ad26.COV2.S vaccination and SARS-CoV-2 variants. Some clones are missing from TCRdb's copy, which holds only in-frame ones; the method was immunoSEQ multiplex PCR. Counted here are under 150,000 clones, 75% to 90% occurring once; the ten biggest clones make up approximately 5.1%. Sequenced material: peripheral blood, taken after recovery from COVID-19. These receptors originate from a human donor who had recovered from COVID-19.

V gene TRBV28 combines with J gene TRBJ1-1; the D gene is possibly TRBD1 (5 bases). This CDR3 is built from 16 residues. Trimming pared 6 bases from V and 1 base from J, leaving 18 bases between. Germline V gene sequence: CDR1 MDHEN, CDR2 SYDVKM. CDR3 in amino acids: CASSPYAGTANTEAFF. The DNA for the CDR3 is TGTGCCAGCAGCCCTTATGCTGGGACTGCGAACACTGAAGCTTTCTTT.

V and J are TRBV9 and TRBJ2-5; D unresolved. Trimming cost V 0 bases and J 5 bases, with 8 bases left between them. This CDR3 contains 13 residues. CDR1 SGDLS and CDR2 YYNGEE come from the germline V gene. Here the CDR3 DNA reads TGTGCCAGCAGCGTAGAAGGTGGGGAGACCCAGTACTTC. Amino acid sequence: CASSVEGGETQYF. Filled out from reference TRBV9 and TRBJ2-5, the complete variable domain reads DSGVTQTPKHLITATGQRVTLRCSPRSGDLSVYWYQQSLDQGLQFLIQYYNGEERAKGNILERFSAQQFPDLHSELNLSSLELGDSALYFCASSVEGGETQYFGPGTRLLVL.

The V gene is TRBV28, the J gene TRBJ1-2; TRBD1 aligns across 8 bases. J was trimmed by 3 bases and V by 4 bases; bases with no gene match: 7. CDR3 length: 15 residues. CDR1 is MDHEN and CDR2 is SYDVKM in the germline V gene. The CDR3 DNA follows: TGTGCCAGCAGTTCCAGGACAGGGCCCCACTATGGCTACACCTTC. The encoded protein is CASSSRTGPHYGYTF.

V gene TRBV27 combines with J gene TRBJ1-1, with no clear D. V was shortened by 2 bases and J by 2 bases, with 6 bases between the two germline ends. The V gene's germline CDR1 is MNHEY and CDR2 SMNVEV (reference sequence). The CDR3 extends over 13 amino acids. CDR3 amino acids: CASSLVTNTEAFF. In DNA form, the CDR3 reads TGTGCCAGCAGTTTAGTCACTAACACTGAAGCTTTCTTT.

There are a few counts of this clone. This chain joins TRBV5-4 and TRBJ2-7; TRBD1 matches 7 bases. J gave up 9 bases and V 3 bases, and 6 bases lay outside the gene matches. The CDR3 runs 12 residues. The V gene's germline CDR1 is SGHNT and CDR2 YYREEE (reference sequence). The CDR3 here is CASSYDRDRQYF. The CDR3 DNA sequence: TGTGCCAGCAGCTACGACAGGGACCGGCAGTACTTC.

V and J are TRBV9 and TRBJ2-1; 7 bases line up with TRBD1. CDR3 length: 16 residues. Germline CDR1 and CDR2: SGDLS and YYNGEE. V was pared by 3 bases and J by 4 bases, with 10 bases of the junction left unmatched. The CDR3: CASSAGHQGVYNEQFF. As DNA, the CDR3 is TGTGCCAGCAGCGCTGGGCACCAGGGGGTATACAATGAGCAGTTCTTC.

The chain couples TRBV9 to TRBJ2-5; D is perhaps TRBD1 (6 bases). Trimming left V 4 bases short and J 5 bases short, with 15 bases between. The CDR3 totals 14 residues. Germline values: CDR1 SGDLS, CDR2 YYNGEE. The CDR3 here is CASSRNRERETQYF. CDR3 DNA sequence: TGTGCCAGCAGCCGAAACAGGGAGAGGGAGACCCAGTACTTC.

The chain is built from TRBV14 and TRBJ2-3, with a weak D call TRBD2 (6 bases). Germline CDR1 reads SGHDN; CDR2 reads FVKESK. The CDR3 length is 15 residues. The V end lost 5 bases, the J end lost 5 bases, and 17 bases lay between the germline ends. CDR3 sequence (DNA): TGTGCCAGCAGCTACAGAGGAGGGTTCGGAGATACGCAGTATTTT. Amino acid sequence: CASSYRGGFGDTQYF. Combining the CDR3 with reference TRBV14 and TRBJ2-3 gives the whole variable domain EAGVTQFPSHSVIEKGQTVTLRCDPISGHDNLYWYRRVMGKEIKFLLHFVKESKQDESGMPNNRFLAERTGGTYSTLKVQPAELEDSGVYFCASSYRGGFGDTQYFGPGTRLTVL.

The chain uses TRBV5-1 and TRBJ1-5; 8 nucleotides agree with TRBD1. V gave up 7 bases and J gave up 4 bases; unmatched junction bases: 10. The CDR3 contains 15 residues. Germline V gives CDR1 SGHRS, CDR2 YFSETQ. CDR3 protein: CASRLVTGANQPQHF. As DNA, the CDR3 is TGCGCCAGCCGCCTCGTGACAGGGGCTAATCAGCCCCAGCATTTT.

The genes are TRBV30 and TRBJ1-5; weak D call: TRBD1 (6 bases). Germline V gene lookup returns CDR1 GTSNPN and CDR2 SVGIG (reference sequence). V lost 3 bases and J lost 6, with 15 bases in between. This CDR3 region has 14 residues. The chain's CDR3 is CAWRSGTLGQPQHF. The CDR3 coding sequence is TGTGCCTGGAGATCCGGGACATTGGGTCAGCCCCAGCATTTT.

The chain recombines TRBV28 with TRBJ2-3; weak D call: TRBD2 (6 bases). This CDR3 has 14 amino acids. The ends were cut back, 5 bases at V and 5 bases at J, with 14 bases in the middle. Germline loops: CDR1 MDHEN, CDR2 SYDVKM. CDR3 region: CASSKGLSVDTQYF. CDR3 nucleotide sequence: TGTGCCAGCAGTAAGGGACTTTCGGTAGATACGCAGTATTTT.

The rearrangement uses TRBV6-5 and TRBJ2-7; D tentatively reads TRBD1 or TRBD2 (6 bases each). The V gene's germline CDR1 is MNHEY and CDR2 SVGAGI. Between the trimmed V and J ends, which lost 10 bases and 7 bases, there was a span of 23 bases. The CDR3 contains 14 residues. DNA for the CDR3: TGTGCCACGCTGGGGGGCCAGGGGATAATGGAGCAGTACTTC. This codes for CATLGGQGIMEQYF.

This chain links TRBV6-5 with TRBJ1-3, with no clear D. The germline V gene encodes CDR1 MNHEY and CDR2 SVGAGI. The length of the CDR3 is 14 residues. The V and J ends lost 6 bases and 0 bases respectively, with 9 bases between them. The CDR3 DNA sequence: TGTGCCAGCAGCAGACAATTCTCTGGAAACACCATATATTTT. Translation gives CASSRQFSGNTIYF.

The rearrangement links TRBV2 to TRBJ2-1; TRBD2 agrees at 9 bases. The V gene's germline CDR1 is SNHLY and CDR2 FYNNEI. The CDR3 contains 15 residues. V dropped 1 base and J dropped 6; count of bases not matched to a gene: 4. CDR3 sequence reads: CASSEVAGAVNEQFF. The CDR3 DNA sequence: TGTGCCAGCAGTGAAGTAGCGGGGGCCGTCAATGAGCAGTTCTTC.

The V and J genes are TRBV6-5 and TRBJ1-4; 7 bases are shared with TRBD1. Unmatched junction bases numbered 8, after V lost 4 bases and J lost 6 bases. Germline V gene lookup returns CDR1 MNHEY and CDR2 SVGAGI. The CDR3 is 15 residues long. The CDR3 here is CASSWGTVRDEKLFF. CDR3 DNA sequence: TGTGCCAGCAGTTGGGGGACAGTAAGGGATGAAAAACTGTTTTTT.

The J gene is TRBJ2-5, the V gene TRBV20-1, with no clear D. Trimming shortened V by 3 bases and J by 1 base, and 9 bases separated the two germline ends. CDR1 DFQATT and CDR2 SNEGSKA come from the germline V gene (reference sequence). This CDR3 contains 13 residues. This chain's CDR3 is CSASRPGQETQYF. The CDR3 DNA is TGCAGTGCTAGTCGGCCGGGCCAAGAGACCCAGTACTTC.

This sequence joins TRBV19 and TRBJ2-3; D remains ambiguous. The ends were cut back, 2 bases at V and 3 bases at J, with 12 bases in the middle. In germline, CDR1 is LNHDA, CDR2 SQIVND (reference sequence). CDR3 size: 15 residues. The CDR3 region has the DNA TGTGCCAGTAGTATATCAAGGGATCCTACAGATACGCAGTATTTT. Amino acid sequence: CASSISRDPTDTQYF.

The gene calls are TRBV6-5 and TRBJ2-1; no clear D. V lost 4 bases, J lost 10 bases, and 14 bases lay in between. Germline assignment: CDR1 MNHEY and CDR2 SVGAGI. The CDR3 length is 13 residues. CDR3 in DNA: TGTGCCAGCAGTTCACGAGGTTTTTGGGAGCAGTTCTTC. Residues: CASSSRGFWEQFF.

The V gene is TRBV5-1, the J gene TRBJ1-2; 8 bases are a match to TRBD1. V gave up 0 bases and J gave up 8 bases; unmatched junction bases: 3. Germline lookup yields CDR1 SGHRS and CDR2 YFSETQ. CDR3 length equals 13 residues. CDR3 DNA: TGCGCCAGCAGCTTGGTGGCAGGGGGCGGCTACACCTTC. It encodes CASSLVAGGGYTF. Full variable domain (rest looked up from reference TRBV5-1 and TRBJ1-2): KAGVTQTPRYLIKTRGQQVTLSCSPISGHRSVSWYQQTPGQGLQFLFEYFSETQRNKGNFPGRFSGRQFSNSRSEMNVSTLELGDSALYLCASSLVAGGGYTFGSGTRLTVV.

The chain recombines TRBV2 with TRBJ2-7; TRBD1 is a possible D gene (6 bases). V was pared by 7 bases and J by 6 bases, with 22 bases between. Germline CDR1 and CDR2: SNHLY and FYNNEI. The CDR3 is 15 amino acids. This CDR3 reads CASTYSQGTEGEQYF. The CDR3 nucleotides read TGTGCCAGCACCTATTCACAGGGAACGGAAGGCGAGCAGTACTTC.

For this clone: The same CDR3 can be traced to other DNA sequences in this sample. V and J are TRBV30 and TRBJ2-6, with D uncertain. The CDR3 runs 15 residues. Trimming removed 0 bases at V and 3 bases at J, with 9 bases between. Per germline, CDR1 GTSNPN and CDR2 SVGIG (reference sequence). The CDR3 region has the DNA TGTGCCTGGAGTGTAGGGATAAGTGGGGCCAACGTCCTGACTTTC. This gives the protein CAWSVGISGANVLTF.